A selection of T cell receptor beta chains follows, all from one sample in a study of T cell changes during pregnancy in multiple sclerosis. Clones were read by immunoSEQ multiplex PCR, and TCRdb kept only the in-frame ones, dropping some. The sample holds about 75,000 clones; about 90% are singletons and the top ten take around 0.41%. The specimen was CD4+ T cells from peripheral blood mononuclear cells, collected before pregnancy. These receptors came from a female donor with multiple sclerosis, enrolled in a pregnancy study. Both conserved end residues are part of each CDR3. Fields, in order: CDR3 protein, CDR3 DNA, V gene, CDR3 length, J gene, clone size, D gene. D genes are given only for firm matches. Some rows mark clone size as missing; the rest say once, few, many or name a class of expanded clone.

CDR3aa: CASSSSSAGWEQFF
CDR3nt: TGTGCCAGCAGCTCCTCCTCTGCGGGATGGGAGCAGTTCTTC
v_gene: TRBV7-2
len: 14
j_gene: TRBJ2-1
abundance: -
d_gene: -

CDR3aa: CASRRTGVYEQYF
CDR3nt: TGTGCCAGCAGGAGGACAGGGGTCTACGAGCAGTACTTC
v_gene: TRBV2
len: 13
j_gene: TRBJ2-7
abundance: -
d_gene: TRBD1

CDR3aa: CATGRDRAQETQYF
CDR3nt: TGTGCCACCGGGCGGGACAGGGCTCAAGAGACCCAGTACTTC
v_gene: TRBV15
len: 14
j_gene: TRBJ2-5
abundance: -
d_gene: TRBD1

CDR3aa: CATSRGDRNTDTQYF
CDR3nt: TGTGCCACCAGCAGAGGGGACAGGAACACAGATACGCAGTATTTT
v_gene: TRBV15
len: 15
j_gene: TRBJ2-3
abundance: -
d_gene: TRBD1

CDR3aa: CASHAGGGETQYF
CDR3nt: TGTGCCAGTCATGCGGGAGGAGGAGAGACCCAGTACTTC
v_gene: TRBV28
len: 13
j_gene: TRBJ2-5
abundance: -
d_gene: TRBD2

CDR3aa: CASSFGDRGLRVMGEQYF
CDR3nt: TGTGCCAGCAGCTTTGGAGACAGGGGGCTTCGGGTGATGGGCGAGCAGTACTTC
v_gene: TRBV7-9
len: 18
j_gene: TRBJ2-7
abundance: -
d_gene: TRBD1

CDR3aa: CASSETQLLYGYTF
CDR3nt: TGTGCCAGTAGCGAAACACAGCTGCTTTACGGCTACACCTTC
v_gene: TRBV19
len: 14
j_gene: TRBJ1-2
abundance: -
d_gene: -

CDR3aa: CASSPAPGLAGEGEQFF
CDR3nt: TGTGCCAGCAGCCCAGCCCCGGGACTAGCGGGAGAAGGTGAGCAGTTCTTC
v_gene: TRBV5-4
len: 17
j_gene: TRBJ2-1
abundance: -
d_gene: TRBD2

CDR3aa: CASSRSGTANTGELFF
CDR3nt: TGTGCCAGTAGTAGATCCGGGACAGCGAACACCGGGGAGCTGTTTTTT
v_gene: TRBV19
len: 16
j_gene: TRBJ2-2
abundance: once
d_gene: TRBD1

CDR3aa: CASSTRQGAPDTQYF
CDR3nt: TGTGCCAGCAGCACCCGACAGGGGGCCCCAGATACGCAGTATTTT
v_gene: TRBV9
len: 15
j_gene: TRBJ2-3
abundance: -
d_gene: TRBD1

CDR3aa: CASSFRGRASNQPQHF
CDR3nt: TGTGCCAGCAGTTTCAGGGGCAGGGCGAGCAATCAGCCCCAGCATTTT
v_gene: TRBV28
len: 16
j_gene: TRBJ1-5
abundance: -
d_gene: -

CDR3aa: CASSPGYGDRYSPLHF
CDR3nt: TGTGCCAGCAGTCCCGGATACGGGGACAGGTATTCACCCCTCCACTTT
v_gene: TRBV27
len: 16
j_gene: TRBJ1-6
abundance: -
d_gene: TRBD1

CDR3aa: CASSLRPGVETQYF
CDR3nt: TGTGCCAGCAGCTTACGGCCGGGGGTAGAGACCCAGTACTTC
v_gene: TRBV7-2
len: 14
j_gene: TRBJ2-5
abundance: -
d_gene: -

CDR3aa: CSVGSGQGGAQPQHF
CDR3nt: TGCAGCGTTGGGTCGGGACAGGGGGGGGCTCAGCCCCAGCATTTT
v_gene: TRBV29-1
len: 15
j_gene: TRBJ1-5
abundance: -
d_gene: TRBD1

CDR3aa: CASGPPSERGHEQYF
CDR3nt: TGTGCTAGTGGTCCGCCCTCAGAGCGGGGGCACGAGCAGTACTTC
v_gene: TRBV12-5
len: 15
j_gene: TRBJ2-7
abundance: -
d_gene: TRBD2

CDR3aa: CASSTRTGGIDTGELFF
CDR3nt: TGTGCCAGCAGCACCCGGACAGGGGGCATTGACACCGGGGAGCTGTTTTTT
v_gene: TRBV9
len: 17
j_gene: TRBJ2-2
abundance: -
d_gene: TRBD1

CDR3aa: CASSPGTGPSGPDTQYF
CDR3nt: TGTGCCAGTAGTCCCGGGACAGGGCCTTCGGGCCCAGATACGCAGTATTTT
v_gene: TRBV19
len: 17
j_gene: TRBJ2-3
abundance: -
d_gene: TRBD1

CDR3aa: CASSPRGGLEETQYF
CDR3nt: TGTGCCAGCAGCCCGCGGGGGGGATTAGAAGAGACCCAGTACTTC
v_gene: TRBV27
len: 15
j_gene: TRBJ2-5
abundance: once
d_gene: TRBD2

CDR3aa: CASRESTDTQYF
CDR3nt: TGCGCCAGCAGGGAGAGCACAGATACGCAGTATTTT
v_gene: TRBV5-1
len: 12
j_gene: TRBJ2-3
abundance: -
d_gene: -

CDR3aa: CASRRLASTGELFF
CDR3nt: TGTGCCAGTAGACGGCTAGCGTCCACCGGGGAGCTGTTTTTT
v_gene: TRBV19
len: 14
j_gene: TRBJ2-2
abundance: -
d_gene: -

CDR3aa: CASRGLLSNQPQHF
CDR3nt: TGTGCCAGCAGGGGCCTTCTGAGCAATCAGCCCCAGCATTTT
v_gene: TRBV7-3
len: 14
j_gene: TRBJ1-5
abundance: -
d_gene: -

CDR3aa: CASSFTSGPYEQYF
CDR3nt: TGCGCCAGCAGCTTCACTAGCGGGCCCTACGAGCAGTACTTC
v_gene: TRBV5-1
len: 14
j_gene: TRBJ2-7
abundance: -
d_gene: TRBD2

CDR3aa: CASSPKRTAPTGGYTF
CDR3nt: TGTGCCAGCAGCCCGAAGCGGACGGCTCCTACGGGGGGCTACACCTTC
v_gene: TRBV14
len: 16
j_gene: TRBJ1-2
abundance: -
d_gene: -

CDR3aa: CASSQDGGEPQHF
CDR3nt: TGCGCCAGCAGCCAAGACGGGGGGGAGCCCCAGCATTTT
v_gene: TRBV4-3
len: 13
j_gene: TRBJ1-5
abundance: -
d_gene: -

CDR3aa: CASSVGAVGAGELFF
CDR3nt: TGTGCCAGCAGCGTAGGGGCCGTAGGGGCCGGGGAGCTGTTTTTT
v_gene: TRBV9
len: 15
j_gene: TRBJ2-2
abundance: -
d_gene: -

CDR3aa: CASSLTRAGGPGETQYF
CDR3nt: TGTGCCAGCAGCTTGACCCGAGCGGGGGGGCCTGGAGAGACCCAGTACTTC
v_gene: TRBV5-6
len: 17
j_gene: TRBJ2-5
abundance: -
d_gene: TRBD2

CDR3aa: CASSSSGAAYEQYF
CDR3nt: TGTGCCAGCAGCTCGTCAGGGGCGGCCTACGAGCAGTACTTC
v_gene: TRBV7-2
len: 14
j_gene: TRBJ2-7
abundance: few
d_gene: -

CDR3aa: CASSLDYLGTGELFF
CDR3nt: TGTGCCAGCAGCTTGGACTATCTCGGAACCGGGGAGCTGTTTTTT
v_gene: TRBV5-5
len: 15
j_gene: TRBJ2-2
abundance: -
d_gene: -

CDR3aa: CASSLAGTALMNTEAFF
CDR3nt: TGTGCCAGCAGCTTGGCCGGGACAGCACTCATGAACACTGAAGCTTTCTTT
v_gene: TRBV5-5
len: 17
j_gene: TRBJ1-1
abundance: -
d_gene: TRBD1

CDR3aa: CASSSAGGRTEAFF
CDR3nt: TGCGCCAGCAGCTCAGCCGGGGGTCGGACTGAAGCTTTCTTT
v_gene: TRBV5-1
len: 14
j_gene: TRBJ1-1
abundance: -
d_gene: -

CDR3aa: CASRRGQGWNTEAFF
CDR3nt: TGTGCCAGTCGTAGGGGACAGGGTTGGAACACTGAAGCTTTCTTT
v_gene: TRBV19
len: 15
j_gene: TRBJ1-1
abundance: -
d_gene: TRBD1

CDR3aa: CAIGTRVQAGELFF
CDR3nt: TGCGCCATCGGTACTAGAGTTCAGGCCGGGGAGCTGTTTTTT
v_gene: TRBV10-2
len: 14
j_gene: TRBJ2-2
abundance: -
d_gene: -

CDR3aa: CASSPGAGGQQPQHF
CDR3nt: TGTGCCAGCTCTCCGGGCGCCGGGGGGCAACAGCCCCAGCATTTT
v_gene: TRBV18
len: 15
j_gene: TRBJ1-5
abundance: -
d_gene: -

CDR3aa: CASSPFLTSGNTGELFF
CDR3nt: TGTGCCAGCAGTCCCTTCCTGACTAGCGGAAACACCGGGGAGCTGTTTTTT
v_gene: TRBV9
len: 17
j_gene: TRBJ2-2
abundance: -
d_gene: TRBD2

CDR3aa: CASSSSGGSNTGELFF
CDR3nt: TGTGCCAGCAGCTCCAGCGGGGGGTCGAACACCGGGGAGCTGTTTTTT
v_gene: TRBV13
len: 16
j_gene: TRBJ2-2
abundance: -
d_gene: TRBD2

CDR3aa: CASSVMTGGSAEAFF
CDR3nt: TGTGCCAGCAGCGTTATGACAGGGGGCAGCGCTGAAGCTTTCTTT
v_gene: TRBV9
len: 15
j_gene: TRBJ1-1
abundance: -
d_gene: TRBD1

CDR3aa: CASNTRAGTTYEQYF
CDR3nt: TGTGCCAGCAACACCCGGGCAGGGACTACCTACGAGCAGTACTTC
v_gene: TRBV6-1
len: 15
j_gene: TRBJ2-7
abundance: -
d_gene: TRBD2

CDR3aa: CASSIEGQGFQINTDTQYF
CDR3nt: TGTGCCAGTAGTATTGAGGGACAGGGCTTCCAAATTAACACAGATACGCAGTATTTT
v_gene: TRBV19
len: 19
j_gene: TRBJ2-3
abundance: -
d_gene: TRBD1

CDR3aa: CASIGGGTPYGYTF
CDR3nt: TGTGCCAGTATTGGGGGAGGGACACCCTATGGCTACACCTTC
v_gene: TRBV19
len: 14
j_gene: TRBJ1-2
abundance: -
d_gene: -

CDR3aa: CASSRRGGGEETQYF
CDR3nt: TGTGCCAGCAGCCGGCGCGGGGGAGGAGAAGAGACCCAGTACTTC
v_gene: TRBV5-5
len: 15
j_gene: TRBJ2-5
abundance: -
d_gene: TRBD2

CDR3aa: CASSSAGAGDYEQYF
CDR3nt: TGTGCCAGCAGTTCCGCAGGGGCGGGCGATTACGAGCAGTACTTC
v_gene: TRBV6-5
len: 15
j_gene: TRBJ2-7
abundance: -
d_gene: -

CDR3aa: CASSLSRERIYGYTF
CDR3nt: TGTGCCAGCAGCCTCTCCCGGGAGAGGATCTATGGCTACACCTTC
v_gene: TRBV7-2
len: 15
j_gene: TRBJ1-2
abundance: -
d_gene: -

CDR3aa: CASSLRGGTNEKLFF
CDR3nt: TGTGCCAGCAGCTTAAGAGGTGGGACTAATGAAAAACTGTTTTTT
v_gene: TRBV7-2
len: 15
j_gene: TRBJ1-4
abundance: -
d_gene: -

CDR3aa: CASSLDRNTEAFF
CDR3nt: TGCGCCAGCAGCCTAGATAGGAACACTGAAGCTTTCTTT
v_gene: TRBV5-1
len: 13
j_gene: TRBJ1-1
abundance: -
d_gene: -

CDR3aa: CASGLVHTGVVGEQFF
CDR3nt: TGTGCTAGTGGTTTGGTACATACGGGGGTGGTTGGTGAGCAGTTCTTC
v_gene: TRBV12-5
len: 16
j_gene: TRBJ2-1
abundance: -
d_gene: -

CDR3aa: CASSGLGGQGNSPLHF
CDR3nt: TGTGCCAGCAGCGGCTTGGGGGGGCAAGGTAATTCACCCCTCCACTTT
v_gene: TRBV9
len: 16
j_gene: TRBJ1-6
abundance: few
d_gene: -

CDR3aa: CSVDEASPTENIQYF
CDR3nt: TGCAGCGTTGATGAGGCTAGCCCGACTGAAAACATTCAGTACTTC
v_gene: TRBV29-1
len: 15
j_gene: TRBJ2-4
abundance: -
d_gene: -

CDR3aa: CASLETQYF
CDR3nt: TGCGCCAGCCTAGAGACCCAGTACTTC
v_gene: TRBV5-1
len: 9
j_gene: TRBJ2-5
abundance: -
d_gene: -

CDR3aa: CASSRTSGTYEQYF
CDR3nt: TGTGCCAGTAGTAGAACCAGCGGGACCTACGAGCAGTACTTC
v_gene: TRBV19
len: 14
j_gene: TRBJ2-7
abundance: -
d_gene: TRBD2

CDR3aa: CASSTGTNRYNEQFF
CDR3nt: TGTGCCAGCAGCACCGGGACAAACCGCTACAATGAGCAGTTCTTC
v_gene: TRBV9
len: 15
j_gene: TRBJ2-1
abundance: -
d_gene: -

CDR3aa: CASSYILGDTYEQYF
CDR3nt: TGCGCCAGCAGCTACATCTTGGGGGACACCTACGAGCAGTACTTC
v_gene: TRBV4-3
len: 15
j_gene: TRBJ2-7
abundance: -
d_gene: -

CDR3aa: CAISEGGGGRGRYNEQFF
CDR3nt: TGTGCCATCAGTGAGGGAGGTGGCGGGAGGGGCCGATACAATGAGCAGTTCTTC
v_gene: TRBV10-3
len: 18
j_gene: TRBJ2-1
abundance: -
d_gene: TRBD2

CDR3aa: CASSGRDRGETQYF
CDR3nt: TGCGCCAGCAGCGGACGGGACAGGGGAGAGACCCAGTACTTC
v_gene: TRBV5-1
len: 14
j_gene: TRBJ2-5
abundance: -
d_gene: TRBD1

CDR3aa: CASSFTGNYGYTF
CDR3nt: TGTGCCAGCAGCTTCACAGGGAACTATGGCTACACCTTC
v_gene: TRBV7-3
len: 13
j_gene: TRBJ1-2
abundance: -
d_gene: -

CDR3aa: CASSLGWSPGQGYSYTF
CDR3nt: TGTGCCAGCAGTTTAGGGTGGAGCCCGGGACAGGGTTACAGCTACACCTTC
v_gene: TRBV27
len: 17
j_gene: TRBJ1-2
abundance: once
d_gene: TRBD1